This entry concerns a single T cell receptor beta chain. Measured with immunoSEQ multiplex PCR; TCRdb has only the in-frame clones, and not every one. The repertoire holds tens of thousands of clones, with around nine tenths as singletons. These data come from a study of blood T cell repertoires in COVID-19. The germline gives CDR1 MNHNS, CDR2 SASEGT. With 2 bases clipped from V and 9 bases from J, the junction kept 9 bases outside the gene matches. The CDR3 is 15 amino acids. The TCR was taken from a man between 60 and 75 years old with COVID-19, enrolled during active disease. Sequencing was performed on peripheral blood. This sequence joins TRBV6-1 and TRBJ1-2, with 10 bases lining up with TRBD1. This chain's CDR3 is CASSEYIRQGASYTF. In DNA form, the CDR3 reads TGTGCCAGCAGTGAATATATAAGACAGGGGGCAAGCTACACCTTC.